The 10 T cell receptor beta chains listed next were all sequenced from one sample in a study of cytomegalovirus exposure and HLA in healthy donors. PCR employed 60 Vbeta and 13 Jbeta primers. Repertoires were generated with immunoSEQ multiplex PCR, while TCRdb's copy carries only in-frame clones and drops some. This sample has 150,000 to 200,000 clones; 75% occur once, and the top ten carry about 7.7%. Sequenced material: PBMCs. The receptors come from a woman between 40 and 55 years old in good health and CMV-seropositive.

DNA for the CDR3: TGTGCCAGCAGCTCCGGACAGGGGGGAAGGACTGAAGCTTTCTTT. Amino acid sequence: CASSSGQGGRTEAFF. The chain combines TRBV5-4 with TRBJ1-1; TRBD1 aligns across 10 bases. V trimming: 3 bases; J trimming: 5 bases; junction bases outside the gene matches: 7. CDR1 and CDR2 (germline): SGHNT, YYREEE (reference sequence). The CDR3 spans 15 residues.

V gene TRBV11-2 combines with J gene TRBJ1-1; TRBD1 matches at 8 bases. The CDR3 spans 15 residues. The ends lost 4 bases at V and 4 bases at J; junction bases unmatched: 8. From germline, CDR1 is SGHAT and CDR2 FQNNGV. The CDR3 nucleotides read TGTGCCAGCAGCTCAGGCAGAGGACAGGGCACTGAAGCTTTCTTT. Protein sequence: CASSSGRGQGTEAFF.

The rearrangement joins TRBV29-1 to TRBJ2-1; 7 bases line up with TRBD2. The germline gives CDR1 SQVTM, CDR2 ANQGSEA. The CDR3 contains 18 residues. Germline trimming cut 1 base from V and 7 bases from J; bases unmatched to any gene: 19. CDR3 coding DNA: TGCAGCGTTGAAGCTGCCGGAGTGTGGCGGGAGCCAGCGAATGAGCAGTTCTTC. Translation: CSVEAAGVWREPANEQFF.

The chain couples TRBV28 to TRBJ2-7; unclear D gene. The CDR3 extends over 14 amino acids. Trimming took 5 bases from V and 6 from J, leaving 17 bases between them. Germline V gives CDR1 MDHEN, CDR2 SYDVKM. The CDR3 region is CASSPHLLRPEQYF. CDR3 DNA sequence: TGTGCCAGCAGTCCACACCTCCTGAGGCCCGAGCAGTACTTC.

In its sample, this clone was seen many times. Different DNA sequences within this sample yield the same CDR3. V and J are TRBV9 and TRBJ1-1; 7 bases fit TRBD1. Trimming took 0 bases from V and 4 from J; bases not matched to a gene: 3. Germline CDR1 reads SGDLS; CDR2 reads YYNGEE. The CDR3 length is 14 residues. The CDR3 protein is CASSVGSGGTEAFF. CDR3 in DNA: TGTGCCAGCAGCGTAGGGTCAGGGGGCACTGAAGCTTTCTTT. The whole variable domain, filled in from reference TRBV9 and TRBJ1-1, reads DSGVTQTPKHLITATGQRVTLRCSPRSGDLSVYWYQQSLDQGLQFLIQYYNGEERAKGNILERFSAQQFPDLHSELNLSSLELGDSALYFCASSVGSGGTEAFFGQGTRLTVV.

The rearrangement joins TRBV29-1 to TRBJ2-5, with TRBD2 as a possible D gene (5 bases). CDR3 length: 13 amino acids. CDR1 is SQVTM and CDR2 is ANQGSEA in the germline V gene. Trimming removed 7 bases at V and 0 bases at J, with 12 bases between. In DNA, the CDR3 is TGCAGCGCGGGCGAGGGCCACCAAGAGACCCAGTACTTC. Translation gives CSAGEGHQETQYF.

The chain has TRBV28 and TRBJ2-5; unclear D gene. The J call is uncertain, as TRBJ2-7 better fits the DNA end. Germline loops: CDR1 MDHEN, CDR2 SYDVKM. The CDR3 covers 15 residues. As DNA, the CDR3 is TGTGCCAGCAGTTTAGTCGTCCCGGGTCCCTACGAGCAGTACTTC. Protein: CASSLVVPGPYEQYF.

The chain employs TRBV25-1 and TRBJ1-2, with 8 bases fitting TRBD1. The CDR3 runs 14 residues. The V gene's germline CDR1 is MGHDK and CDR2 SYGVNS. The V segment lost 8 bases and the J segment 3 bases; nucleotides outside the gene matches: 8. The DNA for the CDR3 is TGTGCCAGCCGAACCGACAGGGGCGACTATGGCTACACCTTC. Translation: CASRTDRGDYGYTF.

The chain combines TRBV7-2 with TRBJ2-1, with 8 bases that match TRBD2. The CDR3 totals 15 residues. J gave up 6 bases and V 0 bases, and 4 bases lay outside the gene matches. Germline CDR1 SGHTA, CDR2 FQGNSA. The CDR3 DNA follows: TGTGCCAGCAGCTTAGCTAGCGGGAAAGTCAATGAGCAGTTCTTC. Translation gives CASSLASGKVNEQFF.

This clone has more than one count but fewer than ten. The genes are TRBV14 and TRBJ2-7, with D hard to call. V dropped 2 bases and J dropped 3 bases, with 8 bases sitting between them. The CDR3 is 13 residues long. CDR1 SGHDN and CDR2 FVKESK come from the germline V gene. The CDR3 region has the DNA TGTGCCAGCAGCCAACGCAGTGACTACGAGCAGTACTTC. Encoded protein: CASSQRSDYEQYF.